This is a list of T cell receptor beta chains from one sample in a study of a mutant IDH1 vaccine in newly diagnosed glioma. Measured with immunoSEQ multiplex PCR; TCRdb has only the in-frame clones, and not every one. The repertoire holds fewer than 70,000 clones, with 84% as singletons. The antigens of these receptors remain unknown. The sample consisted of PBMCs, taken from a glioma patient whose treatment included an IDH1 peptide vaccine. The origin of the receptors is a man aged 30-40 years with glioma. CDR3s include the opening cysteine and the closing phenylalanine or tryptophan. Fields, in order: V gene, clone size, D gene, J gene, CDR3 DNA, CDR3 protein. A D gene is named only where the DNA matches it firmly. Only some rows state a clone size, as once, few, many or a class for expanded clones.

TRBV7-2	NA	NA	TRBJ1-1	TGTGCCAGCAGCCGAACAGAACGTCCCACTGAAGCTTTCTTT	CASSRTERPTEAFF
TRBV4-2	medium-sized	TRBD1	TRBJ1-4	TGTGCCAGCAGCCAAAGCCCCGGGACAGGGGGTGAAAAACTGTTTTTT	CASSQSPGTGGEKLFF
TRBV4-3	few	NA	TRBJ1-2	TGCGCCAGCAGCCCGGGAACCTCGGGGGGCTACACCTTC	CASSPGTSGGYTF
TRBV19	NA	NA	TRBJ1-2	TGTGCCAGTAGCCTCGCGAGGGCAAACTATGGCTACACCTTC	CASSLARANYGYTF
TRBV9	NA	NA	TRBJ1-5	TGTGCCAGCAGCGTAGGGGGAGGGGGTGGCAATCAGCCCCAGCATTTT	CASSVGGGGGNQPQHF
TRBV5-1	NA	TRBD2	TRBJ2-1	TGCGCCAGCAGCCCGGGGCTAGCGGGAGGGCCCGAGCAGTTCTTC	CASSPGLAGGPEQFF
TRBV7-8	NA	NA	TRBJ2-7	TGTGCCAGCAGCTTAGACGTCAGGGCCTACGAGCAGTACTTC	CASSLDVRAYEQYF
TRBV7-9	NA	TRBD1	TRBJ1-1	TGTGCCAGCAGGGACAGGGAAGCGGACACTGAAGCTTTCTTT	CASRDREADTEAFF
TRBV28	NA	NA	TRBJ2-7	TGTGCCAGCAGTTTTCTCAATCCACCCTACGAGCAGTACTTC	CASSFLNPPYEQYF
TRBV7-2	NA	NA	TRBJ2-4	TGTGCCAGCAGCCCCAGGACGGAGCGGCCCAAAAACATTCAGTACTTC	CASSPRTERPKNIQYF
TRBV18	NA	NA	TRBJ2-7	TGTGCCAGCTCAGAGGGCAGGGGCCAGATCTACGAGCAGTACTTC	CASSEGRGQIYEQYF
TRBV6-1	NA	TRBD2	TRBJ2-1	TGTGCCAGTGAGCGGGGCCTTCAGGGTGAGCAGTTCTTC	CASERGLQGEQFF
TRBV28	NA	TRBD1	TRBJ1-2	TGTGCCAGCATTCGGGACAGGGCCAACTATGGCTACACCTTC	CASIRDRANYGYTF
TRBV29-1	NA	NA	TRBJ2-7	TGCAGCGTTGTTCTACGGCGGGACTACGAGCAGTACTTC	CSVVLRRDYEQYF
TRBV2	NA	NA	TRBJ1-6	TGTGCCAGCAGTGAATACGGGAATAATTCACCCCTCCACTTT	CASSEYGNNSPLHF
TRBV27	NA	NA	TRBJ2-2	TGTGCCAGCAGTTTAGGGGTCGCCGGGGAGCTGTTTTTT	CASSLGVAGELFF
TRBV30	NA	NA	TRBJ1-1	TGTGCCTGGAGGGAATGGGGGGGACGGGATGGAGCTTTCTTT	CAWREWGGRDGAFF
TRBV18	NA	NA	TRBJ2-5	TGTGCCAGCTCACCGCAGAGGTCGCAGGGGAAAGAGACCCAGTACTTC	CASSPQRSQGKETQYF
TRBV5-1	NA	TRBD2	TRBJ2-1	TGCGCCAGCAGCTTGTCTACGTCGGGCGGGAGGGCCTACAATGAGCAGTTCTTC	CASSLSTSGGRAYNEQFF
TRBV6-1	NA	NA	TRBJ1-5	TGTGCCAGCAGTGAATTCGGGCAGCTCAATCAGCCCCAGCATTTT	CASSEFGQLNQPQHF
TRBV7-2	NA	NA	TRBJ1-1	TGTGCCAGCAGCCTTATTACAGGGAGGAACACTGAAGCTTTCTTT	CASSLITGRNTEAFF
TRBV28	NA	TRBD1	TRBJ1-2	TGTGCCAGCAGTGCAACAGGGGGTCAACGCGGCTACACCTTC	CASSATGGQRGYTF
TRBV29-1	NA	NA	TRBJ2-3	TGCAGCTCCTACACAGATACGCAGTATTTT	CSSYTDTQYF
TRBV6-5	NA	NA	TRBJ2-3	TGTGCCAGCAGGTATTTGGGCGGTACGCAGTATTTT	CASRYLGGTQYF
TRBV7-2	NA	NA	TRBJ1-2	TGTGCCAGCAGCTTAGTCAGCCAGGGAGGTGGCTACACCTTC	CASSLVSQGGGYTF
TRBV7-2	NA	NA	TRBJ1-1	TGTGCCAGCAGTTTACGGAGTGGCACTGAAGCTTTCTTT	CASSLRSGTEAFF
TRBV2	NA	NA	TRBJ1-1	TGTGCCAGCAGTGAACAGGGGTCGAACACTGAAGCTTTCTTT	CASSEQGSNTEAFF
TRBV27	NA	NA	TRBJ1-6	TGTGCCAGCAGTCCTTGGGACATTAATAATTCACCCCTCCACTTT	CASSPWDINNSPLHF
TRBV5-5	once	NA	TRBJ1-1	TGTGCCAGCAGCCCCACAATGACAACAACTGAAGCTTTCTTT	CASSPTMTTTEAFF
TRBV5-8	NA	NA	TRBJ2-7	TGTGCCAGCAGGTTCAGGAGCTCCTACGAGCAGTACTTC	CASRFRSSYEQYF
TRBV14	NA	NA	TRBJ2-2	TGTGCCAGCAGGACAGATTATATCGGGGAGCTGTTTTTT	CASRTDYIGELFF
TRBV18	NA	NA	TRBJ1-1	TGTGCCAGCTCACACAGGGACCTGAACACTGAAGCTTTCTTT	CASSHRDLNTEAFF
TRBV5-1	NA	TRBD2	TRBJ2-5	TGCGCCAGCAGCTTGGTCGGGACTAGCGGCCAAGAGACCCAGTACTTC	CASSLVGTSGQETQYF
TRBV29-1	NA	TRBD1	TRBJ1-1	TGCAGCGTGAGGACAGGGGGGAACACTGAAGCTTTCTTT	CSVRTGGNTEAFF
TRBV18	NA	NA	TRBJ2-7	TGTGCCAGCTCACCACGTCAGGGCCACGAGCAGTACTTC	CASSPRQGHEQYF
TRBV5-1	NA	TRBD1	TRBJ1-1	TGCGCCAGCAGCCAGTCGACAGGGACTGAAGCTTTCTTT	CASSQSTGTEAFF
TRBV10-3	NA	TRBD1	TRBJ2-1	TGTGCCATCAGCATTATACAGGGGGCTAACTCCTACAATGAGCAGTTCTTC	CAISIIQGANSYNEQFF
TRBV11-2	few	NA	TRBJ1-1	TGTGCCAGCAGCTTCGGGACAATGAACACTGAAGCTTTCTTT	CASSFGTMNTEAFF
TRBV30	once	NA	TRBJ2-1	TGTGCCTGGATGGGACTTCGCTACAATGAGCAGTTCTTC	CAWMGLRYNEQFF
TRBV4-1	NA	NA	TRBJ1-1	TGCGCCAGCAGCCTCGCTTGGGGCACTGAAGCTTTCTTT	CASSLAWGTEAFF
TRBV16	NA	NA	TRBJ1-1	TGTGCCAGCAGCCAATGGGGGGGCCCGGACGCTTTCTTT	CASSQWGGPDAFF
TRBV2	once	TRBD1	TRBJ1-6	TGTGCCAGCAGTGAACTGGGACAGGGGAGTTCACCCCTCCACTTT	CASSELGQGSSPLHF
TRBV19	NA	TRBD1	TRBJ1-2	TGTGCCAGTAGTAGGACCTTGGACAGGTCCACTAACTATGGCTACACCTTC	CASSRTLDRSTNYGYTF
TRBV2	many	TRBD1	TRBJ2-5	TGTGCCAGCAATGGGGGGACAGGGCAAGAGACCCAGTACTTC	CASNGGTGQETQYF
TRBV27	NA	TRBD1	TRBJ2-5	TGTGCCAGCAGTCCTCAGTTACAGGGGGTAAGCTGGGAGACCCAGTACTTC	CASSPQLQGVSWETQYF
TRBV7-2	NA	NA	TRBJ1-1	TGTGCCAGCAGCACCTACAGGGTCACTGAAGCTTTCTTT	CASSTYRVTEAFF
TRBV28	NA	NA	TRBJ1-1	TGTGCCAGCATGGGGGCTCGCTTCACTGAAGCTTTCTTT	CASMGARFTEAFF
TRBV27	NA	NA	TRBJ2-3	TGTGCCAGCCGGGGGGCCCCAGATACGCAGTATTTT	CASRGAPDTQYF
TRBV5-6	NA	NA	TRBJ2-1	TGTGCCAGCAGCGGGGCAGGGAATGAGCAGTTCTTC	CASSGAGNEQFF
TRBV12-5	NA	TRBD1	TRBJ1-2	TGTGCTAGTGGTCCTGACAGGGATAGGTATGGCTACACCTTC	CASGPDRDRYGYTF
TRBV5-4	NA	NA	TRBJ1-2	TGTGCCAGCAGCGCCGGGACCCCAGCTAACTATGGCTACACCTTC	CASSAGTPANYGYTF
TRBV18	NA	TRBD1	TRBJ2-7	TGTGCCAGCTCGCCCGGGACAGGGGGGTTAGAGCAGTACTTC	CASSPGTGGLEQYF
TRBV30	NA	NA	TRBJ1-1	TGTGCCTGGTCTTTGATGAACACTGAAGCTTTCTTT	CAWSLMNTEAFF
TRBV7-7	once	NA	TRBJ1-4	TGTGCCAGCAGCTTAGAGGGGGGTACACTGTTTTTT	CASSLEGGTLFF
TRBV5-1	NA	NA	TRBJ2-2	TGCGCCAGCAGCTTGGACGTCCCACCCGGGGAGCTGTTTTTT	CASSLDVPPGELFF
TRBV21-1	NA	NA	TRBJ1-5	TGTGCCAGCATCAGGAGCTATAGCAATCAGCCCCAGCATTTT	CASIRSYSNQPQHF
TRBV23-1	few	NA	TRBJ2-7	TGCGCCAGCAGCAGAAGGAACAAGCAGTACTTC	CASSRRNKQYF
TRBV4-1	NA	TRBD1	TRBJ2-7	TGCGCCGGCAGCCTAGGAATTGGCCGGGACAGGGGGAACGGCGAGCAGTACTTC	CAGSLGIGRDRGNGEQYF